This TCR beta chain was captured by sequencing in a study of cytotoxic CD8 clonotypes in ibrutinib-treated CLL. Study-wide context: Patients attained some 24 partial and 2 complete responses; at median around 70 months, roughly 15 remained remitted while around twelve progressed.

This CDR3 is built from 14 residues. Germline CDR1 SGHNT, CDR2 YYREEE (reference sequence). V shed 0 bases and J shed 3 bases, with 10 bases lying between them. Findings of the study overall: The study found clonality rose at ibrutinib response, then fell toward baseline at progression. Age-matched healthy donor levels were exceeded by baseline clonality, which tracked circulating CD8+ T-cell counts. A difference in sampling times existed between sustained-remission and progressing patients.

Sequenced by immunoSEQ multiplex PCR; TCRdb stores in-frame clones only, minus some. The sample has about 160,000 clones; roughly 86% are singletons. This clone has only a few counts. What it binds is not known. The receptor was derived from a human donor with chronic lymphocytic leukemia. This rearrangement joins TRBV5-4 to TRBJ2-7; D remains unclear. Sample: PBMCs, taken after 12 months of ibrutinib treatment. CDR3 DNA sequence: TGTGCCAGCAGCTTGGTCCCATTCAACTACGAGCAGTACTTC. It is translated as CASSLVPFNYEQYF.